The T cell receptor beta chain under discussion was sequenced for a study of blood T cell repertoires in COVID-19. Profiled with immunoSEQ multiplex PCR; TCRdb holds only in-frame clones, not every one. Here the sample spans about 160,000 clones, 85% being singletons. This CDR3 contains 15 residues. Germline loops: CDR1 SGHDN, CDR2 FVKESK. With 1 base removed from V and 7 bases from J, the gap between germline ends came to 14 bases. The clonotype was recovered from a human donor with acute or convalescent COVID-19. The donor label of this sample is uncertain. The chain couples TRBV14 to TRBJ1-5; D is perhaps TRBD1 (5 bases). The source material was peripheral blood. CDR3 sequence reads: CASSQGGLVRQPQHF. The CDR3 DNA follows: TGTGCCAGCAGCCAAGGGGGACTCGTTAGGCAGCCCCAGCATTTT.